This entry concerns a single T cell receptor beta chain. Its antigen remains unknown. The source of the sample is a study of graft-versus-host responses after intestinal transplantation. This CDR3 spans 15 amino acids. Germline V lookup: CDR1 SEHNR, CDR2 FQNEAQ (reference sequence). V was clipped by 3 bases and J by 3 bases, with 14 bases between them. Repertoires were generated with immunoSEQ multiplex PCR, while TCRdb's copy carries only in-frame clones and drops some. The data hold around 100,000 clones, with 85% to 95% observed a single time. Material: unstimulated CD8+ T cells sorted from spleen or lymph node cells, obtained before transplant. The chain has TRBV7-9 and TRBJ1-2, with a possible D match to TRBD1 (5 bases). The clonotype was recovered from a human donor who was the organ donor for an intestinal transplant. The DNA of the CDR3 is TGTGCCAGCAGCTTGTGGGGCCCTGCCGACTATGGCTACACCTTC. Its translation: CASSLWGPADYGYTF.